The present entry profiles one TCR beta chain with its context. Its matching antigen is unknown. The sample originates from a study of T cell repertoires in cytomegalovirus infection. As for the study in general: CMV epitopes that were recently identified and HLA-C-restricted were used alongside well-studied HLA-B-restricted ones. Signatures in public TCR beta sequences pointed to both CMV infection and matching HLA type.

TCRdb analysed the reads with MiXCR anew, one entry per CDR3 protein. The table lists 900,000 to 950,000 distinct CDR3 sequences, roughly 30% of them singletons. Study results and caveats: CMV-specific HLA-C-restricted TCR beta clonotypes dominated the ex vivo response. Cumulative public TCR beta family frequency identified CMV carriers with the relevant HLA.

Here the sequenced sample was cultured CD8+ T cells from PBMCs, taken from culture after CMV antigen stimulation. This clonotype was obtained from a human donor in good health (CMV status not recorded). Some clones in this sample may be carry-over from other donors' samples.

CDR3 amino acids: CASSSTRDRETGELFF. DNA for the CDR3: TGTGCCAGCAGTTCGACTCGGGACAGGGAAACCGGGGAGCTGTTTTTT. The chain joins TRBV7-9 to TRBJ2-2; TRBD1 matches 9 bases. In germline, CDR1 is SEHNR, CDR2 FQNEAQ (reference sequence). The CDR3 extends over 16 amino acids. Unmatched junction bases numbered 10, after V lost 6 bases and J lost 5 bases.